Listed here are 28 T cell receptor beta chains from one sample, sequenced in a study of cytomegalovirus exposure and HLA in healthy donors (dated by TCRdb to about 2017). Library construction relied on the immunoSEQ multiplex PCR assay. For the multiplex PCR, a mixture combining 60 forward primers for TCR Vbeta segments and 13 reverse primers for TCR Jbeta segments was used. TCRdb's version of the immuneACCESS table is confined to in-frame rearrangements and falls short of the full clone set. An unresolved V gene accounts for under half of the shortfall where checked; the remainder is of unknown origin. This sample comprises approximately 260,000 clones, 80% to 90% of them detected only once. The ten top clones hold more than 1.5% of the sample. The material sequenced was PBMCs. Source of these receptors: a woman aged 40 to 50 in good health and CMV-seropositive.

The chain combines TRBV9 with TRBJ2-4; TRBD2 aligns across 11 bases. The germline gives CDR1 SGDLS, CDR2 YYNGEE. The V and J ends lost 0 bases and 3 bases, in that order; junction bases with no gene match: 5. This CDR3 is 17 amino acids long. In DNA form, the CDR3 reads TGTGCCAGCAGCGTAGAACACGGGACTAGCGGCAAAAACATTCAGTACTTC. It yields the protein CASSVEHGTSGKNIQYF.

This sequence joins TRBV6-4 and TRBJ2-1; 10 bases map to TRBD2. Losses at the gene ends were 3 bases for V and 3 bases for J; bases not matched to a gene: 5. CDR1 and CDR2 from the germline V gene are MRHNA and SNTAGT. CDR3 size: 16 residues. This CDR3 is CASSEVGTSDYNEQFF. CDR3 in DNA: TGTGCCAGCAGTGAGGTGGGGACTAGCGACTACAATGAGCAGTTCTTC.

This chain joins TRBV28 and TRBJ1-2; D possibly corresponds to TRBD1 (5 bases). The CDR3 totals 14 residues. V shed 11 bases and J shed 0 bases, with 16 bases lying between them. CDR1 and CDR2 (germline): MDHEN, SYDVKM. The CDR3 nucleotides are TGTGCCGCCATCCCGGCGGGGGCTAACTATGGCTACACCTTC. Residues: CAAIPAGANYGYTF.

The CDR3 bases are TGTGCCAGCAGCGTAGCCCCGGGCAGGGTGGGGACCGGGGAGCTGTTTTTT. It specifies CASSVAPGRVGTGELFF. The gene calls are TRBV9 and TRBJ2-2; D is possibly TRBD1 (5 bases). The CDR3 covers 17 residues. The V gene lost 0 bases and the J gene lost 5 bases, with 17 bases spanning the gap. Germline V gene data show CDR1 as SGDLS and CDR2 as YYNGEE.

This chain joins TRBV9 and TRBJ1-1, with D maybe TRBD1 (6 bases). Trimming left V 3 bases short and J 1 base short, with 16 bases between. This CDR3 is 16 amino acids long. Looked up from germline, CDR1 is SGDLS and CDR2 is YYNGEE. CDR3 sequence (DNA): TGTGCCAGCAGCGCAAAGAGGGACACACCGAACACTGAAGCTTTCTTT. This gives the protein CASSAKRDTPNTEAFF.

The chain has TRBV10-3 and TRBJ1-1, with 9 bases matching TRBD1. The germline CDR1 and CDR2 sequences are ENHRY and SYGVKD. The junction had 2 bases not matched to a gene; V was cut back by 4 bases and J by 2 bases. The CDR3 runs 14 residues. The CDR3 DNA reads TGTGCCATCAGTGCGGGACAGGGAAACACTGAAGCTTTCTTT. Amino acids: CAISAGQGNTEAFF.

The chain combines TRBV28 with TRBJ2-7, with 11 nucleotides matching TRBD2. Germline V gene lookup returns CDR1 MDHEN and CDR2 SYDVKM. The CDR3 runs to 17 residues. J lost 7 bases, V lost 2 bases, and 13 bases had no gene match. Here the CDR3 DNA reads TGTGCCAGCAGTTTACTAGCGGGAGGAAGGTTAGCTGGAGAGCAGTACTTC. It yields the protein CASSLLAGGRLAGEQYF. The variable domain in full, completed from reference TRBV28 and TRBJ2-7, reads DVKVTQSSRYLVKRTGEKVFLECVQDMDHENMFWYRQDPGLGLRLIYFSYDVKMKEKGDIPEGYSVSREKKERFSLILESASTNQTSMYLCASSLLAGGRLAGEQYFGPGTRLTVT.

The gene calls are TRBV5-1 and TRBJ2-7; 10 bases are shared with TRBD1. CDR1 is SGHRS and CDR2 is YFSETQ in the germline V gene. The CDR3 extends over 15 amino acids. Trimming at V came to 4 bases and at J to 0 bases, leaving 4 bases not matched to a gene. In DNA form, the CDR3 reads TGCGCCAGCAGCCCACGGACAGGGGGCTCCTACGAGCAGTACTTC. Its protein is CASSPRTGGSYEQYF.

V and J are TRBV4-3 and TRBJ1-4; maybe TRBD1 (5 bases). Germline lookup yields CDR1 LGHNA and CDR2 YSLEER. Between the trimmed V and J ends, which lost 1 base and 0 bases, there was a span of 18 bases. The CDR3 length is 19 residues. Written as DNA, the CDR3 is TGCGCCAGCAGCCAAGTATTAACAGGCCTCCTTTCAACTAATGAAAAACTGTTTTTT. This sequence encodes CASSQVLTGLLSTNEKLFF.

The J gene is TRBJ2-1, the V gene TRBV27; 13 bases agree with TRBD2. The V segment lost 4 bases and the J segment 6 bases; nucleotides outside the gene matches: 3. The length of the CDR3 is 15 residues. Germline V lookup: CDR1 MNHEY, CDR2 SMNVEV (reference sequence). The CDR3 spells CASSSGLAGINEQFF. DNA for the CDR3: TGTGCCAGCAGTTCGGGACTAGCGGGGATCAATGAGCAGTTCTTC.

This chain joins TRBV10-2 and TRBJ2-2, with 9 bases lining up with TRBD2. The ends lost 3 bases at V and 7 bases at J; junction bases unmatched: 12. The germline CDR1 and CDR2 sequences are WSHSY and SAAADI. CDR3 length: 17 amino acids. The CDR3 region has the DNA TGCGCCAGCAGTGAAGTTGGCAGGCTAGCGGGATTCGGGGAGCTGTTTTTT. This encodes CASSEVGRLAGFGELFF.

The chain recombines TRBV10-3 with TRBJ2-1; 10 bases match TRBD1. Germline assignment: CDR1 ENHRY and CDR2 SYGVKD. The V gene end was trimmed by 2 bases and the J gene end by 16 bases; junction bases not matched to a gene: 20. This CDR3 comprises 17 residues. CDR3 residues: CAISEPGTGAVLGTLFF. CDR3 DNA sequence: TGTGCCATCAGTGAGCCCGGGACAGGGGCAGTTTTAGGGACGCTATTCTTC.

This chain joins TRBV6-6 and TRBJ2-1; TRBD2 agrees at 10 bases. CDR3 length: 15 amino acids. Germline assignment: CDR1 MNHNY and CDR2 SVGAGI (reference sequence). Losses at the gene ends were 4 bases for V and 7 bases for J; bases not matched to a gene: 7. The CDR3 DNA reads TGTGCCAGCAGTTCTCTAGCGGGAGCTTTAAATGAGCAGTTCTTC. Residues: CASSSLAGALNEQFF.

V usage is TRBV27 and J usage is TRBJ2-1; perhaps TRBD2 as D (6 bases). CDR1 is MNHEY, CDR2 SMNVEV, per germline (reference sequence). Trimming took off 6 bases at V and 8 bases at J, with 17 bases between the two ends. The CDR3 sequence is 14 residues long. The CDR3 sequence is CASSRDSNSYEQFF. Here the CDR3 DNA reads TGTGCCAGCAGCCGGGACTCAAACTCCTATGAGCAGTTCTTC.

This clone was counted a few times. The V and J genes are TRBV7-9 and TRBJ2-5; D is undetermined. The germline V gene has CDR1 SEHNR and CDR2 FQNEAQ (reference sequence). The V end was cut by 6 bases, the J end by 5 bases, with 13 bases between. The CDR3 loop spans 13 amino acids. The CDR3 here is CASRLSVLETQYF. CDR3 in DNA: TGTGCCAGCAGGCTGAGCGTATTGGAGACCCAGTACTTC.

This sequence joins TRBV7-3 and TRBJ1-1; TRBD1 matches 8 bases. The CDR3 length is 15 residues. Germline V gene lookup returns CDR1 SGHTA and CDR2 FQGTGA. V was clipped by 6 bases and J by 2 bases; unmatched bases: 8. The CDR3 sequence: CASRSTGALNTEAFF. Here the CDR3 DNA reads TGTGCCAGCAGATCGACAGGGGCACTAAACACTGAAGCTTTCTTT.

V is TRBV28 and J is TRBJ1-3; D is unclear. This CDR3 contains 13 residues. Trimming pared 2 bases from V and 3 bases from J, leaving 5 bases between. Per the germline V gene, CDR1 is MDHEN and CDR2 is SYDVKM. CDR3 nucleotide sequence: TGTGCCAGCAGTTTACCAGGTGGAAACACCATATATTTT. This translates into CASSLPGGNTIYF.

As DNA, the CDR3 is TGTGCCAGCAGTGAAAGGGAGAATCAGCCCCAGCATTTT. Its translation is CASSERENQPQHF. V is TRBV2 and J is TRBJ1-5; D call uncertain. V gave up 2 bases and J gave up 4 bases, with 6 bases separating them. The CDR3 consists of 13 residues. Germline lookup yields CDR1 SNHLY and CDR2 FYNNEI.

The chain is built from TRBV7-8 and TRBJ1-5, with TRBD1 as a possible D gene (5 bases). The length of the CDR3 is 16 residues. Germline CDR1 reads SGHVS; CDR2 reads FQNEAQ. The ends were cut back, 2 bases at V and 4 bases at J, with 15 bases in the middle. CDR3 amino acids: CASSLSRTGPNQPQHF. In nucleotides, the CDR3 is TGTGCCAGCAGCTTAAGTCGTACAGGACCGAATCAGCCCCAGCATTTT.

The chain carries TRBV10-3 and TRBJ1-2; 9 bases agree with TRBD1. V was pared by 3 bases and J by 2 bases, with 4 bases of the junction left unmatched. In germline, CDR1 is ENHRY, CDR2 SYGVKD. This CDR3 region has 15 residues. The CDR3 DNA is TGTGCCATCAGTGACTCGGGACAGGGCAACTATGGCTACACCTTC. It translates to CAISDSGQGNYGYTF.

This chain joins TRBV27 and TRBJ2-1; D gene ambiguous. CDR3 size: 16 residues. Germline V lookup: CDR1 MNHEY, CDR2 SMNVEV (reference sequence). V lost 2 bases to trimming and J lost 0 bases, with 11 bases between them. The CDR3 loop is CASSLVPTASYNEQFF. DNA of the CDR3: TGTGCCAGCAGTTTAGTCCCGACTGCCTCCTACAATGAGCAGTTCTTC.

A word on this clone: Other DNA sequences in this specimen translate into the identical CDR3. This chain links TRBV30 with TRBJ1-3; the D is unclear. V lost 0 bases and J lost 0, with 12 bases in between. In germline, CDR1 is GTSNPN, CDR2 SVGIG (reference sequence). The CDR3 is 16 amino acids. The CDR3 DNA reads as TGTGCCTGGAGTGTACGAGGCACTAGCTCTGGAAACACCATATATTTT. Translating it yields CAWSVRGTSSGNTIYF.

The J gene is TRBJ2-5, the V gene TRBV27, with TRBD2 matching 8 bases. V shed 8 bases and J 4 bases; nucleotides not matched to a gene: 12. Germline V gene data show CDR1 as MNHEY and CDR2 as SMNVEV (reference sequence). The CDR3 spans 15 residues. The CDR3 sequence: CASCTSGSLLETQYF. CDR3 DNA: TGTGCCAGCTGTACAAGCGGGAGTTTACTAGAGACCCAGTACTTC.

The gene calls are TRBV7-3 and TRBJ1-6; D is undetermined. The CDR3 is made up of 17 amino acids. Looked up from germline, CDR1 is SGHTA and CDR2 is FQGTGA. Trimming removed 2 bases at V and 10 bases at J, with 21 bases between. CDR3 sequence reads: CASSLDKADSTFSPLHF. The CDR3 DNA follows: TGTGCCAGCAGCTTAGACAAGGCGGACTCGACTTTCTCACCCCTCCACTTT. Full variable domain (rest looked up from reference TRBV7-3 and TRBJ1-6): GAGVSQTPSNKVTEKGKYVELRCDPISGHTALYWYRQSLGQGPEFLIYFQGTGAADDSGLPNDRFFAVRPEGSVSTLKIQRTERGDSAVYLCASSLDKADSTFSPLHFGNGTRLTVT.

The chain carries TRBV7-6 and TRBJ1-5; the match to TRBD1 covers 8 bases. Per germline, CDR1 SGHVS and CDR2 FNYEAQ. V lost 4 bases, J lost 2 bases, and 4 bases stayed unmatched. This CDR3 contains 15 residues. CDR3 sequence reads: CASSSGTGGNQPQHF. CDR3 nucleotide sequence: TGTGCCAGCAGCTCCGGGACAGGAGGCAATCAGCCCCAGCATTTT.

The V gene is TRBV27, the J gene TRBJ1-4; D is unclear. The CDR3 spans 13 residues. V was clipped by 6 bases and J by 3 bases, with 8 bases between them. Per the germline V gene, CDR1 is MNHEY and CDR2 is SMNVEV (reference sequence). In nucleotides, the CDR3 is TGTGCCAGCAGGGGAGGGCCTAATGAAAAACTGTTTTTT. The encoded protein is CASRGGPNEKLFF.

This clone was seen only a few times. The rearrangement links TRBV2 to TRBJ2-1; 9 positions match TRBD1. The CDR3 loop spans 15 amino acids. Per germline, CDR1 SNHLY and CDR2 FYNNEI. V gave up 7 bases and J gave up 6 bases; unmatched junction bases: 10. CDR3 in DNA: TGTGCCAGCATTTTTACAGGGGGCTTGGGCAATGAGCAGTTCTTC. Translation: CASIFTGGLGNEQFF.

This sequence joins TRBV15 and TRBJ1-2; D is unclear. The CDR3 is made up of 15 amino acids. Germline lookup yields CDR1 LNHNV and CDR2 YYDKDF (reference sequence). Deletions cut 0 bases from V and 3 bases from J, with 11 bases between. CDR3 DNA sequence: TGTGCCACCAGCAGAGATCGGGGAGTCGACTATGGCTACACCTTC. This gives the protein CATSRDRGVDYGYTF.